The 4 T cell receptor beta chains below come from one sample, sequenced in a study of patients and donors after allogeneic stem cell transplantation. TCRdb processed the RT-PCR reads anew with MiXCR; each CDR3 protein has one entry. Among about 24,000 distinct CDR3 sequences listed, under 55% were seen once. Input material: blood, either unsorted or a sorted T cell fraction (not recorded which). Receptors were obtained from a human donor who was either an allogeneic HSCT recipient or a stem cell or donor lymphocyte infusion donor (not recorded which). It is not recorded whose cells these are; they may come from a transplant donor.

The table lists this clonotype with many counts. V and J are TRBV14 and TRBJ2-1, with 13 bases identical to TRBD2. V lost 4 bases to trimming and J lost 1 base; unmatched junction nucleotides: 16. This CDR3 has 21 amino acids. The V gene's germline CDR1 is SGHDN and CDR2 FVKESK. The CDR3 nucleotides read TGTGCCAGCAGCCGAAGACTAGGACTAGCGGGGGAGAAATTGTCCTACAATGAGCAGTTCTTC. Translation: CASSRRLGLAGEKLSYNEQFF. The variable domain in full, completed from reference TRBV14 and TRBJ2-1, reads EAGVTQFPSHSVIEKGQTVTLRCDPISGHDNLYWYRRVMGKEIKFLLHFVKESKQDESGMPNNRFLAERTGGTYSTLKVQPAELEDSGVYFCASSRRLGLAGEKLSYNEQFFGPGTRLTVL.

Here the CDR3 reads CASSLTGDNQPQHF. The CDR3 DNA is TGTGCCAGCAGTTTAACAGGGGATAATCAGCCCCAGCATTTT. The V call is TRBV12-3 or TRBV12-4, the J call TRBJ1-5, with 7 bases lining up with TRBD1. With V trimmed by 2 bases and J by 4 bases, 2 bases remained unmatched. This CDR3 has 14 residues.

Only a few counts were recorded for this clonotype. The chain recombines TRBV7-2 with TRBJ1-4; maybe TRBD1 (5 bases). Deletions cut 5 bases from V and 11 bases from J, with 27 bases between. CDR1 is SGHTA, CDR2 FQGNSA, per germline. The CDR3 runs to 17 residues. CDR3 sequence: CASSKFTRGAEIVKLFF. The CDR3 DNA reads as TGTGCCAGCAGCAAATTTACGAGGGGCGCGGAAATCGTGAAACTGTTTTTT.

The V call is TRBV5-1, the J call TRBJ1-4; no reliable D call. From germline, CDR1 is SGHRS and CDR2 YFSETQ. The CDR3 totals 14 residues. V was pared by 3 bases and J by 4 bases, with 10 bases between. The CDR3 reads CASSSDGRNEKLFF. The CDR3 bases are TGCGCCAGCAGCTCGGACGGCCGTAATGAAAAACTGTTTTTT.